The 10 T cell receptor beta chains below were found in one sample sequenced in a study of technical replicates of blood from a handful of donors. The assay was immunoSEQ multiplex PCR, and TCRdb's table has in-frame clones only and misses some. Found here are tens of thousands of clones, 95% to 98% of them singletons; the top ten hold roughly 0.35%. The sample comprised T cells isolated from PBMCs. Receptors originate from a human donor in good health.

The chain combines TRBV10-1 with TRBJ2-1, with 14 bases lining up with TRBD2. This CDR3 region has 19 residues. CDR1 is WNHNN, CDR2 SYGVQD, per germline (reference sequence). Trimming at V came to 5 bases and at J to 6 bases, leaving 15 bases not matched to a gene. The CDR3 protein is CASSSAGTSGRLGLNEQFF. The CDR3 nucleotides are TGCGCCAGCAGTTCGGCCGGGACTAGCGGGAGATTAGGCCTCAATGAGCAGTTCTTC.

This chain links TRBV28 with TRBJ1-4; D is undetermined. The germline gives CDR1 MDHEN, CDR2 SYDVKM. This CDR3 has 14 amino acids. V was trimmed by 4 bases and J by 4 bases, leaving 10 bases between them. The CDR3: CASSSDGINEKLFF. The CDR3 bases are TGTGCCAGCAGTTCCGACGGGATTAATGAAAAACTGTTTTTT.

The CDR3 nucleotides are TGCGCCAGCAGTGAGTCCGGGGACTTCAAGAACACTGAAGCTTTCTTT. Translation gives CASSESGDFKNTEAFF. The chain joins TRBV10-1 to TRBJ1-1, with D possibly TRBD1 on 5 matching bases. Germline V CDR1 and CDR2: WNHNN, SYGVQD (reference sequence). The CDR3 has 16 residues. The ends were cut back, 0 bases at V and 1 base at J, with 12 bases in the middle.

This chain uses TRBV7-9 with TRBJ1-1; 7 bases match TRBD1. This CDR3 spans 14 amino acids. Germline V gives CDR1 SEHNR, CDR2 FQNEAQ (reference sequence). Trimming removed 5 bases from V and 1 base from J; junction bases left unmatched: 4. The DNA for the CDR3 is TGTGCCAGCAGCCTAGGGGGCGCGAACACTGAAGCTTTCTTT. This sequence encodes CASSLGGANTEAFF.

This chain uses TRBV5-1 with TRBJ2-5; D is perhaps TRBD1 (6 bases). With 0 bases removed from V and 3 bases from J, the gap between germline ends came to 12 bases. Germline V CDR1 and CDR2: SGHRS, YFSETQ. The CDR3 contains 15 residues. The CDR3 DNA reads TGCGCCAGCAGCTTGGCCATGGGGGCTGAAGAGACCCAGTACTTC. Amino acids: CASSLAMGAEETQYF.

The chain joins TRBV10-3 to TRBJ2-3; 9 positions agree with TRBD2. V lost 8 bases, J lost 2 bases, and 5 bases stayed unmatched. The CDR3 totals 14 residues. Per germline, CDR1 ENHRY and CDR2 SYGVKD. This chain's CDR3 is CAISQREVTDTQYF. Written as DNA, the CDR3 is TGTGCCATCTCCCAGCGGGAGGTCACAGATACGCAGTATTTT.

The chain uses TRBV18 and TRBJ2-2; 8 bases agree with TRBD1. Trimming took 5 bases from V and 4 from J; bases not matched to a gene: 12. This CDR3 comprises 17 residues. Per the germline V gene, CDR1 is KGHSH and CDR2 is LQKENI. The CDR3 coding sequence is TGTGCCAGCTCAGCCGGACAGGGAAAAAAGGGCACCGGGGAGCTGTTTTTT. This codes for CASSAGQGKKGTGELFF. The full variable domain, in which reference TRBV18 and TRBJ2-2 provide the parts outside the CDR3, is NAGVMQNPRHLVRRRGQEARLRCSPMKGHSHVYWYRQLPEEGLKFMVYLQKENIIDESGMPKERFSAEFPKEGPSILRIQQVVRGDSAAYFCASSAGQGKKGTGELFFGEGSRLTVL.

The genes are TRBV30 and TRBJ2-2; D is ambiguous. CDR1 and CDR2 from the germline V gene are GTSNPN and SVGIG (reference sequence). The CDR3 runs 16 residues. Trimming cost V 3 bases and J 7 bases, with 21 bases left between them. This chain's CDR3 is CAWSGTSTRRGGELFF. The CDR3 DNA reads as TGTGCCTGGAGCGGAACGTCTACAAGGAGAGGCGGGGAGCTGTTTTTT. The variable domain in full, completed from reference TRBV30 and TRBJ2-2, reads SQTIHQWPATLVQPVGSPLSLECTVEGTSNPNLYWYRQAAGRGLQLLFYSVGIGQISSEVPQNLSASRPQDRQFILSSKKLLLSDSGFYLCAWSGTSTRRGGELFFGEGSRLTVL.

V usage is TRBV11-3 and J usage is TRBJ2-1, with no clear D. Trimming left V 3 bases short and J 4 bases short, with 7 bases between. The CDR3 covers 13 residues. Germline CDR1 SGHNT, CDR2 YENEEA. CDR3 sequence reads: CASSFTRYNEQFF. DNA of the CDR3: TGTGCCAGCAGCTTTACTCGGTACAATGAGCAGTTCTTC.

The gene calls are TRBV18 and TRBJ2-1, with 9 positions matching TRBD2. The junction had 9 bases not matched to a gene; V was cut back by 4 bases and J by 5 bases. There are 16 residues in the CDR3. From germline, CDR1 is KGHSH and CDR2 LQKENI. Here the CDR3 reads CASSLFIQREDNEQFF. The CDR3 coding sequence is TGTGCCAGCTCACTTTTTATCCAGCGGGAGGACAATGAGCAGTTCTTC.